The 11 T cell receptor beta chains given below trace back to one sample, sequenced in a study of naive and memory T cell subsets. Notes on the study in general: Naive repertoires, especially CD8, held a few larger clonotypes, possibly memory cells re-expressing CD45RA.

The beta constant-region primer was an equimolar mix of two oligonucleotides covering TRBC1 and TRBC2. Nested alpha and beta constant-region primers with the SP2 primer drove four PCR rounds on ligated cDNA. TCRdb reprocessed the UMI-ligation and nested PCR reads with MiXCR, giving one entry per CDR3 protein. The table records roughly 140,000 distinct CDR3 sequences, under 25% of them present only once. Their cognate antigens are unknown. Sequencing input: naive CD8+ T cells from blood. These receptors were collected from a human donor in good health.

This chain links TRBV27 with TRBJ2-2; TRBD2 aligns across 11 bases. CDR1 and CDR2 from the germline V gene are MNHEY and SMNVEV (reference sequence). This CDR3 has 15 residues. V lost 8 bases to trimming and J lost 6 bases; unmatched junction nucleotides: 8. The CDR3 DNA reads TGTGCCAGCGCTATAGCGGGAGGGGGATCCGGGGAGCTGTTTTTT. It yields the protein CASAIAGGGSGELFF.

V is TRBV6-5 and J is TRBJ2-7, with D possibly TRBD1 on 5 matching bases. CDR3 size: 16 residues. Germline V gives CDR1 MNHEY, CDR2 SVGAGI. V was clipped by 0 bases and J by 0 bases, with 12 bases between them. The CDR3 reads CASSYSNRIPSYEQYF. The CDR3 region has the DNA TGTGCCAGCAGTTACTCGAACAGGATCCCCTCCTACGAGCAGTACTTC.

There are a few counts of this clonotype. This chain uses TRBV9 with TRBJ2-1; no clear D gene. Trimming shortened V by 0 bases and J by 5 bases, and 6 bases separated the two germline ends. Germline V gene lookup returns CDR1 SGDLS and CDR2 YYNGEE. The CDR3 is made up of 13 amino acids. The CDR3 DNA is TGTGCCAGCAGCGTAGCGGGTAACAATGAGCAGTTCTTC. Its protein is CASSVAGNNEQFF.

This clonotype has more than one count but fewer than ten. J is TRBJ2-2 and V is TRBV29-1; TRBD1 might be the D (6 bases). The CDR3 extends over 15 amino acids. The germline V gene encodes CDR1 SQVTM and CDR2 ANQGSEA. As DNA, the CDR3 is TGCGCTGCCCCGCTGCAGGGGTATGGCACCGGGGAGCTGTTTTTT. Translated: CAAPLQGYGTGELFF.

This rearrangement joins TRBV4-3 to TRBJ2-7; D gene uncertain. V was pared by 0 bases and J by 2 bases, with 11 bases between. CDR1 and CDR2 from the germline V gene are LGHNA and YSLEER. The CDR3 runs 15 residues. The DNA of the CDR3 is TGCGCCAGCAGCCAAGATCGGGCAGCCACCTACGAGCAGTACTTC. Its protein is CASSQDRAATYEQYF.

This clonotype came up a few times. CDR3 protein: CASLGQGGTEAFF. CDR3 bases: TGTGCCAGCCTTGGACAGGGAGGAACTGAAGCTTTCTTT. This chain joins TRBV28 and TRBJ1-1, with 8 bases identical to TRBD1. The V gene's germline CDR1 is MDHEN and CDR2 SYDVKM. The V gene end was trimmed by 8 bases and the J gene end by 5 bases; junction bases not matched to a gene: 7. The CDR3 loop spans 13 amino acids.

The chain has TRBV6-2 or TRBV6-3 and TRBJ2-6, with D perhaps TRBD1 (5 bases). The CDR3 consists of 13 residues. V was trimmed by 6 bases and J by 8 bases, leaving 11 bases between them. The germline gives CDR1 MNHEY, CDR2 SVGEGT. CDR3 coding DNA: TGTGCCAGCAGAACGACAGAGACCAACGTCCTGACTTTC. Translating gives CASRTTETNVLTF.

This sequence joins TRBV5-1 and TRBJ2-3; tentatively, D is TRBD1 (7 bases). The CDR3 has 16 amino acids. Germline V lookup: CDR1 SGHRS, CDR2 YFSETQ. V was clipped by 2 bases and J by 5 bases, with 18 bases between them. In DNA form, the CDR3 reads TGCGCCAGCAGCTTCTTGGTGGAGGGGGCAGGAGATACGCAGTATTTT. Residues: CASSFLVEGAGDTQYF.

The chain links TRBV7-9 to TRBJ2-3; D is possibly TRBD1 (5 bases). The CDR3 loop spans 15 amino acids. V gave up 5 bases and J gave up 1 base, with 13 bases separating them. Germline assignment: CDR1 SEHNR and CDR2 FQNEAQ (reference sequence). The CDR3 is CASSPTEARTDTQYF. The CDR3 coding sequence is TGTGCCAGCAGCCCGACAGAAGCTCGCACAGATACGCAGTATTTT. Supplemented by reference TRBV7-9 and TRBJ2-3, the full variable domain reads DTGVSQNPRHKITKRGQNVTFRCDPISEHNRLYWYRQTLGQGPEFLTYFQNEAQLEKSRLLSDRFSAERPKGSFSTLEIQRTEQGDSAMYLCASSPTEARTDTQYFGPGTRLTVL.

This clonotype was seen many times. The junction departs from germline at one end; a sequencing error may be responsible. The chain joins TRBV28 to TRBJ2-1; 12 nucleotides agree with TRBD2. This CDR3 spans 21 amino acids. The germline V gene encodes CDR1 MDHEN and CDR2 SYDVKM. In nucleotides, the CDR3 is TGTGCCAGTAGTTTAAGCTTCGTTTCGACTAGCGGGGGATTTTCCTACAATGAGCAGTTCTTC. Its protein is CASSLSFVSTSGGFSYNEQFF.

This clonotype was observed a few times. The gene calls are TRBV7-9 and TRBJ2-3; 8 positions match TRBD2. V lost 7 bases to trimming and J lost 0 bases; unmatched junction nucleotides: 3. This CDR3 comprises 14 residues. Germline V gene sequence: CDR1 SEHNR, CDR2 FQNEAQ (reference sequence). The CDR3 loop is CASKAGGSTDTQYF. CDR3 nucleotides: TGTGCCAGCAAGGCGGGAGGAAGCACAGATACGCAGTATTTT. Complete variable domain (other parts from reference TRBV7-9 and TRBJ2-3): DTGVSQNPRHKITKRGQNVTFRCDPISEHNRLYWYRQTLGQGPEFLTYFQNEAQLEKSRLLSDRFSAERPKGSFSTLEIQRTEQGDSAMYLCASKAGGSTDTQYFGPGTRLTVL.